A selection of T cell receptor beta chains follows, all from one sample in a study of control samples from healthy donors and cancer patients. Some clones are missing from TCRdb's copy, which holds only in-frame ones; the method was immunoSEQ multiplex PCR. The repertoire holds under 200,000 clones, around 90% seen once, with roughly 0.7% in the top ten. The sample was blood. These receptor sequences come from a woman aged 25-40 years in good health. The conserved cysteine and the conserved F or W are not part of the CDR3 here. Expanded clones are given a class, and other clones once, few, many or no size at all.

clone size: -; J gene: TRBJ2-7; V gene: TRBV27; CDR3 protein: ATSIYEQY
clone size: -; J gene: TRBJ2-7; V gene: TRBV6-5; CDR3 protein: ASGTPSSYEQY
clone size: -; J gene: TRBJ2-1; V gene: TRBV5-1; CDR3 protein: ASSLAGTRWEQF
clone size: -; J gene: TRBJ1-5; V gene: TRBV28; CDR3 protein: ASSLTRGNQPQH
clone size: -; J gene: TRBJ1-6; V gene: TRBV19; CDR3 protein: ASSADRDSPLH
clone size: -; J gene: TRBJ1-5; V gene: TRBV19; CDR3 protein: ASSIGFSNQPQH
clone size: -; J gene: TRBJ2-7; V gene: TRBV7-9; CDR3 protein: ASRGRGAFEGQY
clone size: -; J gene: TRBJ2-2; V gene: TRBV4-1; CDR3 protein: ASSPHGNTGELF
clone size: -; J gene: TRBJ1-4; V gene: TRBV4-3; CDR3 protein: ASSQNLAGIGEKLF
clone size: -; J gene: TRBJ1-5; V gene: TRBV27; CDR3 protein: ASSTMTGANQPQH
clone size: -; J gene: TRBJ1-1; V gene: TRBV19; CDR3 protein: ASSIAQVSTEAF
clone size: -; J gene: TRBJ2-1; V gene: TRBV4-1; CDR3 protein: ASSQAATSGTYNEQF
clone size: -; J gene: TRBJ2-3; V gene: TRBV13; CDR3 protein: ASSYTQGLGSDTQY
clone size: -; J gene: TRBJ1-6; V gene: TRBV18; CDR3 protein: ASSPQDYNSPLH
clone size: -; J gene: TRBJ2-5; V gene: TRBV13; CDR3 protein: ASRKTGSETQY
clone size: -; J gene: TRBJ2-1; V gene: TRBV19; CDR3 protein: ASSVTSGNLNEQF
clone size: -; J gene: TRBJ2-3; V gene: TRBV12-5; CDR3 protein: ASGLGSGGDTQY
clone size: -; J gene: TRBJ2-4; V gene: TRBV4-3; CDR3 protein: ASTEDYLAKNIQY
clone size: -; J gene: TRBJ1-5; V gene: TRBV7-6; CDR3 protein: ASSLALVRGGNQPQH
clone size: -; J gene: TRBJ2-3; V gene: TRBV30; CDR3 protein: AWSVGLAGVDTQY
clone size: once; J gene: TRBJ1-6; V gene: TRBV30; CDR3 protein: AWSGHPLGSPLH
clone size: -; J gene: TRBJ2-2; V gene: TRBV19; CDR3 protein: ASSSLTSGREGGELF